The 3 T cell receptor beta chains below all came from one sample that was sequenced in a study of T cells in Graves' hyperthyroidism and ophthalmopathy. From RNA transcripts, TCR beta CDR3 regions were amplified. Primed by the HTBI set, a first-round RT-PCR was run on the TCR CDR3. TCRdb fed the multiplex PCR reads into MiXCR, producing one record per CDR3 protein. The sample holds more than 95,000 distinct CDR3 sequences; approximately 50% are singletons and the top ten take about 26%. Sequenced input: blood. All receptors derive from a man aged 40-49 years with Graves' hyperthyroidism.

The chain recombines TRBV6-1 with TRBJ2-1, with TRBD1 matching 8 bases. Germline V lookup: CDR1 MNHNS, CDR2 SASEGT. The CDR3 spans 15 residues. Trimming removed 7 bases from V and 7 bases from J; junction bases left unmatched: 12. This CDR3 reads CASTWGTGVENEQFF. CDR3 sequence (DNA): TGTGCCAGCACCTGGGGGACAGGTGTTGAGAATGAGCAGTTCTTC.

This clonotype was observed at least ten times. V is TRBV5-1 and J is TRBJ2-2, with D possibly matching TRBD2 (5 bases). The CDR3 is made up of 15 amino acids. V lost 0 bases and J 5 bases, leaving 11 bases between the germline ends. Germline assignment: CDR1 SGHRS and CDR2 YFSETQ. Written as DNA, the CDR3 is TGCGCCAGCAGCTTGGGACCCGTAGCGACCGGGGAGCTGTTTTTT. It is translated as CASSLGPVATGELFF.

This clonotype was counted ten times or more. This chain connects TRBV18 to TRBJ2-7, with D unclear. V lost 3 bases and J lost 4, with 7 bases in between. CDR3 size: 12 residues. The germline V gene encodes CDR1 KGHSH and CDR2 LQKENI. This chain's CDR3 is CASSPQQYEQYF. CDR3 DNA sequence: TGTGCCAGCTCACCGCAACAATACGAGCAGTACTTC.